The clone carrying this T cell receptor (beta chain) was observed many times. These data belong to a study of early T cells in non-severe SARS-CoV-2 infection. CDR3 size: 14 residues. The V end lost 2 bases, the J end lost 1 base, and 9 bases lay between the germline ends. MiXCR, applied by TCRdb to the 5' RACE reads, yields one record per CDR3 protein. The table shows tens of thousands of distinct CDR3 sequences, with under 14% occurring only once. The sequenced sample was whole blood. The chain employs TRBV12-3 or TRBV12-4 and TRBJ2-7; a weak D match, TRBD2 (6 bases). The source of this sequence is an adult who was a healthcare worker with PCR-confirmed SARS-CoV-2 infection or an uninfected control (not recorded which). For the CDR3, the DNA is TGTGCCAGCAGTTTAACAGGAGGGTCCTACGAGCAGTACTTC. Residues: CASSLTGGSYEQYF.